Listed below are T cell receptor beta chains from one sample, sequenced in a study of OX40 agonist ivuxolimab in advanced cancers. Sequencing was performed with immunoSEQ multiplex PCR; in TCRdb, only in-frame clones are kept and a portion is missing. In the table there are 60,000 to 85,000 clones, around 81% of which are singletons. The material was CD4+ or CD8+ T cells sorted from blood, obtained in a trial of the OX40 agonist ivuxolimab. These receptors were taken from an adult with an advanced solid tumor such as melanoma, head and neck, liver or kidney cancer. Each CDR3 is given with its conserved first and last residue. A D gene is named only where the DNA matches it firmly. Only part of the rows carry a size: once, few, many, or a class if the clone is expanded.

V: TRBV9
D: .
J: TRBJ1-6
size: .
length: 15
DNA: TGTGCCAGCAGCCCCCTCGTGGGATATAATTCACCCCTCCACTTT
CDR3: CASSPLVGYNSPLHF

V: TRBV7-8
D: .
J: TRBJ1-4
size: once
length: 15
DNA: TGTGCCAGCAGCCTTTGGACAGCAACTAATGAAAAACTGTTTTTT
CDR3: CASSLWTATNEKLFF

V: TRBV7-2
D: .
J: TRBJ1-5
size: .
length: 17
DNA: TGTGCCAGCAGCCGGGGCTTGACGACTCTGGGGAATCAGCCCCAGCATTTT
CDR3: CASSRGLTTLGNQPQHF

V: TRBV15
D: TRBD2
J: TRBJ2-2
size: .
length: 16
DNA: TGTGCCACCAGCAGGTCAGCGGGACCGAACACCGGGGAGCTGTTTTTT
CDR3: CATSRSAGPNTGELFF

V: TRBV9
D: TRBD2
J: TRBJ2-2
size: .
length: 16
DNA: TGTGCCAGCAGTAAATCCGGGACTAGAGGCGCCGGGGAGCTGTTTTTT
CDR3: CASSKSGTRGAGELFF

V: TRBV19
D: .
J: TRBJ1-3
size: few
length: 12
DNA: TGTGCCACCCGTAAAGGGCGAAACACCATATATTTT
CDR3: CATRKGRNTIYF

V: TRBV7-2
D: TRBD1
J: TRBJ2-3
size: .
length: 18
DNA: TGTGCCAGCAGCTTGAAGGGTTTGGCAGGGGGCAAAACAGATACGCAGTATTTT
CDR3: CASSLKGLAGGKTDTQYF

V: TRBV6-6
D: .
J: TRBJ1-1
size: .
length: 14
DNA: TGTGCCAGCAGTTACTCGCCCAGGACCACTGAAGCTTTCTTT
CDR3: CASSYSPRTTEAFF

V: TRBV30
D: .
J: TRBJ2-3
size: .
length: 14
DNA: TGTGCCTGGAGTATTCGCGGTAGCACAGATACGCAGTATTTT
CDR3: CAWSIRGSTDTQYF

V: TRBV7-2
D: .
J: TRBJ1-1
size: .
length: 15
DNA: TGTGCCAGCAGCTTTCAAGGGAGAAGTCCGGCTGAAGCTTTCTTT
CDR3: CASSFQGRSPAEAFF

V: TRBV6-1
D: TRBD1
J: TRBJ1-2
size: few
length: 14
DNA: TGTGCCAGCACCGTATGGGGACAGTATATTGGCTACACCTTC
CDR3: CASTVWGQYIGYTF

V: TRBV12-5
D: TRBD1
J: TRBJ2-1
size: .
length: 13
DNA: TGTGCTAGTGGTCCTGGGACAGGCAATGAGCAGTTCTTC
CDR3: CASGPGTGNEQFF

V: TRBV7-2
D: .
J: TRBJ1-1
size: .
length: 15
DNA: TGTGCCAGCAGCTTAGGTTGGGGTTGGAGCACTGAAGCTTTCTTT
CDR3: CASSLGWGWSTEAFF

V: TRBV7-9
D: TRBD1
J: TRBJ2-7
size: .
length: 15
DNA: TGTGCCAGCAGCTCCCGGGACAGTAGCTCCTACGAGCAGTACTTC
CDR3: CASSSRDSSSYEQYF